This T cell receptor (beta chain) appears in the sequencing data of a study of regulatory T cells in long-lasting Graves disease. Overall study results and limits: Not thyroid tissue but only peripheral blood was studied.

The table lists this clonotype with many counts. The antigen remains undetermined. Time point here: newly diagnosed GD, antithyroid drugs for less than 3 months. After RNA was extracted from PBMCs, the TCR library was made from it. Patients with Graves' disease were diagnosed by American Thyroid Association guidelines. The CDR3 runs to 14 residues. Germline values: CDR1 MDHEN, CDR2 SYDVKM. Trimming cost V 10 bases and J 1 base, with 14 bases left between them. Arm-PCR of CDR3 regions and iRepertoire HTBI primers were used to build TCR beta libraries. TCRdb re-called the multiplex PCR reads through MiXCR, storing one row per CDR3 protein. This table holds 440,000 or so distinct CDR3 sequences, approximately 16% found once. These data were also filed under a second study, of T cells in Graves' hyperthyroidism and ophthalmopathy.

The chain carries TRBV28 and TRBJ1-5; D remains ambiguous. This TCR was recovered from a woman aged 30 to 39 with Graves disease. The sample here was peripheral blood mononuclear cells (PBMCs), taken at new diagnosis, from a patient treated with antithyroid drugs. In nucleotides, the CDR3 is TGTGCCAACGCAAAGGGAAAGAGCAATCAGCCCCAGCATTTT. It is translated as CANAKGKSNQPQHF.